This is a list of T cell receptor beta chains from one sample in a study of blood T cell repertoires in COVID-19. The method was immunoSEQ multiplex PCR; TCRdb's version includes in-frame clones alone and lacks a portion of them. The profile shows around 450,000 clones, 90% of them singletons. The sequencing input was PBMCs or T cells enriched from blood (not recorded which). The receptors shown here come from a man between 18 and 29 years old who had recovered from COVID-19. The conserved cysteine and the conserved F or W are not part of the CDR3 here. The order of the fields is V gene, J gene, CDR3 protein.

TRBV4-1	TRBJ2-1	ASSQPLYNEQF
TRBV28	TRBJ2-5	ASSQTGERKETQY
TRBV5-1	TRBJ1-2	ASSLAGTADYGYT
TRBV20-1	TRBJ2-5	SAPKKETQY
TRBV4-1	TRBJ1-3	ASSQGESRGNTIY
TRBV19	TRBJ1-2	ASSRDIYGYT
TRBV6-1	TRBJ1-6	ASSDQGTPNSPLH
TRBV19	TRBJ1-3	ATRQVSGNTIY
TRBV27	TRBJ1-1	ASSLATPGTNTEAF
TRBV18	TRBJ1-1	ASSPLRAPNTEAF
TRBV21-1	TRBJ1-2	ASLGRDNNYGYT
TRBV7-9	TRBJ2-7	ASSFRGASSYEQY
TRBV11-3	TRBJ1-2	ASSLRSGFYGYT
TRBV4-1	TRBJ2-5	ASSQDGRAEQETQY
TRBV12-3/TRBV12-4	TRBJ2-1	ASSLGSVEKQF
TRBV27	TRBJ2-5	ASSPGQDYQETQY
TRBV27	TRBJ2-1	ASSLGLAGGVNEQF
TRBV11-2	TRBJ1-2	ASWTGLYGYT
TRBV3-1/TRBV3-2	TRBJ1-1	ASSRGTGNTEAF
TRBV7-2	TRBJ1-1	ASSLTQGLLAEAF
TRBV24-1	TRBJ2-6	ATSAAGANVLT
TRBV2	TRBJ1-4	ASSEALLANEKLF
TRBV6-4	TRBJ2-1	ASRQGLGLSYNEQF
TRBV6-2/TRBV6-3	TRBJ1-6	ASSYGDSSYYNSPLH
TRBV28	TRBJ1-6	ASTSTSQGWNSPLH